Below are 18 T cell receptor beta chains sequenced from a single sample in a study of T cell responses to AZD1222 COVID-19 vaccine. Only in-frame clones appear in the TCRdb table, and some are missing; sequencing was by immunoSEQ multiplex PCR. The data hold 150,000 to 160,000 clones, with approximately 91% observed a single time. The sample here was peripheral blood, taken after recovery from COVID-19. Receptors were obtained from an adult who had recovered from COVID-19.

The chain recombines TRBV29-1 with TRBJ2-7; tentatively, D is TRBD1 or TRBD2 (6 bases each). Germline-derived CDR1 and CDR2 are SQVTM and ANQGSEA. The CDR3 covers 13 residues. V gave up 5 bases and J gave up 3 bases, with 14 bases separating them. CDR3 bases: TGCAGCGTTACCCGACAGGAGGGCTACGAGCAGTACTTC. Translated: CSVTRQEGYEQYF.

This rearrangement joins TRBV5-6 to TRBJ2-5; D gene unclear. Germline CDR1 is SGHDT and CDR2 is YYEEEE. CDR3 size: 13 residues. With 0 bases removed from V and 3 bases from J, the gap between germline ends came to 6 bases. The CDR3 sequence: CASSLVGKETQYF. The CDR3 coding sequence is TGTGCCAGCAGCTTGGTGGGGAAAGAGACCCAGTACTTC.

The chain is built from TRBV6-5 and TRBJ2-6; D not certain. V lost 11 bases and J 8 bases, leaving 19 bases between the germline ends. Germline loops: CDR1 MNHEY, CDR2 SVGAGI. The CDR3 covers 14 residues. In DNA, the CDR3 is TGTGCCCTTCAAACGGTCGGGTGGACCAACGTCCTGACTTTC. Translating it yields CALQTVGWTNVLTF.

For the CDR3, the DNA is TGTGCCAGTAGTATGGGGGGGCCCAGATCCTACAATGAGCAGTTCTTC. It translates to CASSMGGPRSYNEQFF. The chain combines TRBV19 with TRBJ2-1; D is possibly TRBD2 (7 bases). CDR3 size: 16 residues. V lost 3 bases, J lost 1 base, and 13 bases lay in between. Germline-derived CDR1 and CDR2 are LNHDA and SQIVND (reference sequence).

This clone was picked up a small number of times. J is TRBJ1-5 and V is TRBV5-6; no reliable D call. Per the germline V gene, CDR1 is SGHDT and CDR2 is YYEEEE. V was cut by 0 bases and J by 4 bases, with 8 bases left in between. The CDR3 is 14 residues long. The CDR3 reads CASSLAAPNQPQHF. The CDR3 DNA reads TGTGCCAGCAGCTTGGCGGCACCTAATCAGCCCCAGCATTTT.

The rearrangement joins TRBV5-1 to TRBJ2-5; D is unclear. Per the germline V gene, CDR1 is SGHRS and CDR2 is YFSETQ. This CDR3 is 13 amino acids long. Deletions cut 2 bases from V and 2 bases from J, with 7 bases between. CDR3 sequence reads: CASSFGLQETQYF. CDR3 sequence (DNA): TGCGCCAGCAGCTTCGGCCTTCAAGAGACCCAGTACTTC.

This rearrangement joins TRBV11-2 to TRBJ2-1; possibly TRBD2 for D (5 bases). This CDR3 contains 17 residues. Germline V gene lookup returns CDR1 SGHAT and CDR2 FQNNGV. Trimming cost V 6 bases and J 1 base, with 19 bases left between them. The CDR3 DNA is TGTGCCAGCAGATCTATTCGGCGGAGACTATCCTACAATGAGCAGTTCTTC. Translated, it gives CASRSIRRRLSYNEQFF.

This clone was picked up a small number of times. The V gene is TRBV27, the J gene TRBJ2-2; D tentatively reads TRBD1 or TRBD2 (5 bases each). The germline gives CDR1 MNHEY, CDR2 SMNVEV (reference sequence). This CDR3 contains 14 residues. V was shortened by 7 bases and J by 7 bases, with 16 bases between the two germline ends. CDR3 nucleotide sequence: TGTGCCAGCAAAACGACAATGGGGGACGGGGAGCTGTTTTTT. Translating it yields CASKTTMGDGELFF.

The genes are TRBV6-4 and TRBJ2-1; 7 nucleotides agree with TRBD2. Germline V gene lookup returns CDR1 MRHNA and CDR2 SNTAGT. The trim removed 6 bases at V and 9 bases at J, leaving 5 bases unmatched. This CDR3 comprises 12 residues. As DNA, the CDR3 is TGTGCCAGCAGCCGGACGGGAGGTGAGCAGTTCTTC. This gives the protein CASSRTGGEQFF.

This clone was recorded only once. The chain is built from TRBV7-6 and TRBJ2-7; 12 positions agree with TRBD2. This CDR3 comprises 17 residues. V shed 3 bases, J shed 1 base, and the junction held 7 bases outside the gene matches. Germline V gene lookup returns CDR1 SGHVS and CDR2 FNYEAQ. CDR3 protein: CASSFASGGANSYEQYF. The CDR3 coding sequence is TGTGCCAGCAGCTTCGCTAGCGGGGGGGCTAATTCCTACGAGCAGTACTTC.

In DNA form, the CDR3 reads TGTGCCAGCAGCTCACCGGACAGGGGGCGCGAGCAGTTCTTC. Translating it yields CASSSPDRGREQFF. This chain joins TRBV7-3 and TRBJ2-1, with 11 bases lining up with TRBD1. Trimming cost V 4 bases and J 10 bases; bases outside gene matches: 6. CDR3 length: 14 residues. Germline CDR1 reads SGHTA; CDR2 reads FQGTGA. The variable domain in full, completed from reference TRBV7-3 and TRBJ2-1, reads GAGVSQTPSNKVTEKGKYVELRCDPISGHTALYWYRQSLGQGPEFLIYFQGTGAADDSGLPNDRFFAVRPEGSVSTLKIQRTERGDSAVYLCASSSPDRGREQFFGPGTRLTVL.

The gene calls are TRBV19 and TRBJ1-2; 9 bases are a match to TRBD1. The CDR3 totals 15 residues. CDR1 is LNHDA and CDR2 is SQIVND in the germline V gene (reference sequence). Trimming took 5 bases from V and 7 from J; bases not matched to a gene: 11. This chain's CDR3 is CASSLTGTGITGYTF. CDR3 DNA sequence: TGTGCCAGTAGTCTCACCGGGACAGGGATTACTGGCTACACCTTC.

The table lists this clone with a count of one. The V call is TRBV18, the J call TRBJ1-4, with D unclear. V was shortened by 3 bases and J by 7 bases, with 12 bases between the two germline ends. Germline assignment: CDR1 KGHSH and CDR2 LQKENI. This CDR3 is 14 amino acids long. As DNA, the CDR3 is TGTGCCAGCTCACCGGACGCCTGGTTTGAAAAACTGTTTTTT. Encoded protein: CASSPDAWFEKLFF.

This clone was seen once. The chain couples TRBV6-5 to TRBJ2-5; perhaps D is TRBD1 or TRBD2 (5 bases each). V was trimmed by 9 bases and J by 1 base, leaving 15 bases between them. Germline CDR1 reads MNHEY; CDR2 reads SVGAGI. This CDR3 has 14 amino acids. This chain's CDR3 is CARVGPGLQETQYF. The CDR3 DNA sequence: TGTGCCAGGGTGGGACCCGGACTCCAAGAGACCCAGTACTTC.

The chain is built from TRBV9 and TRBJ2-4; no reliable D call. V lost 0 bases and J 8 bases, leaving 18 bases between the germline ends. The CDR3 spans 16 residues. CDR1 is SGDLS and CDR2 is YYNGEE in the germline V gene. The CDR3 DNA reads as TGTGCCAGCAGCGTAGAGGTGGAAGGACCTGGGGACATTCAGTACTTC. Its protein product is CASSVEVEGPGDIQYF.

The chain has TRBV28 and TRBJ1-2; D remains unclear. The V end was cut by 7 bases, the J end by 8 bases, with 17 bases between. The CDR3 loop spans 13 amino acids. The germline CDR1 and CDR2 sequences are MDHEN and SYDVKM. The CDR3 sequence is CASTLGQAGGYTF. In DNA, the CDR3 is TGTGCCAGCACCCTGGGCCAAGCTGGGGGCTACACCTTC.

The chain uses TRBV28 and TRBJ1-6; D is undetermined. Germline-derived CDR1 and CDR2 are MDHEN and SYDVKM. The CDR3 is 12 amino acids. V gave up 10 bases and J gave up 7 bases, with 11 bases separating them. The CDR3 nucleotides are TGTGCCATCGACGGTCCGAATTCACCCCTCCACTTT. Encoded protein: CAIDGPNSPLHF.

The CDR3 protein is CASSRLLLSSYNEQFF. The CDR3 DNA is TGTGCCAGCAGCCGATTACTACTAAGCTCCTACAATGAGCAGTTCTTC. The J gene is TRBJ2-1, the V gene TRBV5-6; D not resolved. This CDR3 has 16 amino acids. The germline V gene has CDR1 SGHDT and CDR2 YYEEEE. Trimming took off 4 bases at V and 0 bases at J, with 14 bases between the two ends. The entire variable domain, with the rest obtained from reference TRBV5-6 and TRBJ2-1, is as follows: DAGVTQSPTHLIKTRGQQVTLRCSPKSGHDTVSWYQQALGQGPQFIFQYYEEEERQRGNFPDRFSGHQFPNYSSELNVNALLLGDSALYLCASSRLLLSSYNEQFFGPGTRLTVL.